This T cell receptor beta chain was profiled in a study of CD8 T cells in ankylosing spondylitis. Study outcomes and limitations: Prior work had noted some motif variants in reactive arthritis blood and synovial fluid. About eight highly homologous variants made up a TCR beta motif that seemed to typify ankylosing spondylitis blood. Peripheral blood samples showed relatively rare disease-linked clones, and these clones were CD8+. Reported data indicate significant enrichment of disease-linked clones within matched ankylosing spondylitis synovial fluid.

This clonotype came up a few times. Antigen specificity is unknown. Each TCR beta library was made by quantitative 5'-RACE that incorporated molecular barcodes. Each CDR3 protein gets one entry after TCRdb re-called the 5' RACE reads with MiXCR. The data hold approximately 550,000 distinct CDR3 sequences, with roughly 13% observed a single time. Trimming removed 1 base from V and 4 bases from J; junction bases left unmatched: 7. Germline V lookup: CDR1 DFQATT, CDR2 SNEGSKA (reference sequence). CDR3 length: 16 residues. V and J are TRBV20-1 and TRBJ2-7, with 13 bases that match TRBD2. Material: blood, either unsorted or a sorted T cell fraction (not recorded which). This receptor was identified in a male donor with ankylosing spondylitis. CDR3: CSARGGGLAGRYEQYF. CDR3 coding DNA: TGCAGTGCTAGAGGCGGGGGACTAGCGGGAAGATACGAGCAGTACTTC.